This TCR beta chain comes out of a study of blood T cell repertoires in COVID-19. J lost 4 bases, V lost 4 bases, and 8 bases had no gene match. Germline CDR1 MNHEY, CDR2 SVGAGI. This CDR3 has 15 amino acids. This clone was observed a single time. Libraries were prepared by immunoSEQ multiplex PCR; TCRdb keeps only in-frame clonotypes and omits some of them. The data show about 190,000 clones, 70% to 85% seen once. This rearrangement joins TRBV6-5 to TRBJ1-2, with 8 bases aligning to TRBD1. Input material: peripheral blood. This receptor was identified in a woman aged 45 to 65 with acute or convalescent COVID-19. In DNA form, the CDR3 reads TGTGCCAGCAGTTCGGACGAGACAGGGGCCTATGGCTACACCTTC. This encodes CASSSDETGAYGYTF.